The rows below give T cell receptor beta chains drawn from one sample of a study of shared clonotypes between healthy human individuals. The data were produced by immunoSEQ multiplex PCR, yet TCRdb's version contains in-frame clones alone and is incomplete. Of 1,400,000 or so clones detected, about 98.5% appear once; the ten largest clones hold about 0.35%. Material for sequencing was naive CD4+ T cells sorted from blood. The receptors were gathered from a man aged 25-45 years in good health. Both conserved end residues are part of each CDR3. D genes are given only for firm matches. The listing skips clone size in some rows; elsewhere it reads once, few, many or a size class.

TRBV28	TRBJ1-5	NA	NA	15	TGTGCCAGCAGTAAACCGAGGGTGGCCAATCAGCCCCAGCATTTT	CASSKPRVANQPQHF
TRBV9	TRBJ2-1	NA	NA	15	TGTGCCAGCAGCGTAGACGGGGGCTCCTACAATGAGCAGTTCTTC	CASSVDGGSYNEQFF
TRBV7-9	TRBJ1-5	once	NA	12	TGTGCCAGCAGCTCAATTTTGGAGCCCCAGCATTTT	CASSSILEPQHF
TRBV2	TRBJ2-1	NA	TRBD2	12	TGTGCCGGTAGGACTAGCGGAAATGAGCAGTTCTTC	CAGRTSGNEQFF
TRBV6-5	TRBJ2-3	NA	NA	15	TGTGCCAGCAGTTACGGGCGGGCTAGCACAGATACGCAGTATTTT	CASSYGRASTDTQYF
TRBV27	TRBJ2-1	NA	NA	17	TGTGCCAGCACACCTAGGGTCGCAGGCAGCTCCTACAATGAGCAGTTCTTC	CASTPRVAGSSYNEQFF
TRBV7-9	TRBJ1-2	NA	NA	13	TGTGCCAGCAGTCCAGGGGCGATCTATGGCTACACCTTC	CASSPGAIYGYTF
TRBV5-5	TRBJ2-7	NA	NA	13	TGTGCCAGCAGCTTCACTCAGGGACGGGAGCAGTACTTC	CASSFTQGREQYF
TRBV7-2	TRBJ2-5	NA	TRBD1	14	TGTGCCAGCAGCTTAGTAGCAGGGGGAGAGACCCAGTACTTC	CASSLVAGGETQYF
TRBV7-2	TRBJ2-7	NA	NA	15	TGTGCCAGCAGCCCCGGATTTGCGGGGTTCTACGAGCAGTACTTC	CASSPGFAGFYEQYF
TRBV7-3	TRBJ2-3	NA	TRBD2	14	TGTGCCAGCAGCCCGACTAGCGGGTCAGATACGCAGTATTTT	CASSPTSGSDTQYF
TRBV19	TRBJ2-3	NA	NA	14	TGTGCCAGCTTGGACAGAATACCTTCCGGTACGCAGTATTTT	CASLDRIPSGTQYF
TRBV10-3	TRBJ2-6	NA	NA	14	TGTGCCACACAAGACAAAGCTGGGGCCAACGTCCTGACTTTC	CATQDKAGANVLTF
TRBV28	TRBJ2-7	once	NA	12	TGTGCCAGCAACATTTATGGGGGCGAGCAGTACTTC	CASNIYGGEQYF
TRBV27	TRBJ2-7	NA	NA	15	TGTGCCAGCAGCGTGACGGGGGACAGCTCCTACGAGCAGTACTTC	CASSVTGDSSYEQYF
TRBV6-1	TRBJ2-5	NA	NA	14	TGTGCCAGCAGTGCAACAGGGTACCAAGAGACCCAGTACTTC	CASSATGYQETQYF
TRBV29-1	TRBJ2-7	NA	NA	12	TGCAGCGTTGAATTCGGGATGTACGAGCAGTACTTC	CSVEFGMYEQYF
TRBV10-3	TRBJ1-1	once	TRBD1	14	TGTGCCATCAGTGAATACCGGACAGGGACTGAAGCTTTCTTT	CAISEYRTGTEAFF
TRBV10-3	TRBJ2-1	NA	TRBD2	12	TGTGCCATCAGGACTAGCGGGAGTTGGCAGTTCTTC	CAIRTSGSWQFF
TRBV7-8	TRBJ2-5	NA	NA	13	TGTGCCAGCAGCTTAGATAGGATTGAGACCCAGTACTTC	CASSLDRIETQYF
TRBV7-2	TRBJ2-1	NA	NA	12	TGTGCCAGCAGCTTAATCGGGGTTGAGCAGTTCTTC	CASSLIGVEQFF
TRBV6-5	TRBJ1-1	NA	NA	13	TGTGCCAGCAGTTACTCTGGGTACACTGAAGCTTTCTTT	CASSYSGYTEAFF
TRBV5-1	TRBJ2-7	once	TRBD1	15	TGCGCCAGCAGCCCACGGACAGGGACCCCCTACGAGCAGTACTTC	CASSPRTGTPYEQYF
TRBV5-1	TRBJ2-3	once	NA	14	TGCGCCAGCAGCTTGGTGTCAGGTACAGATACGCAGTATTTT	CASSLVSGTDTQYF
TRBV7-9	TRBJ1-5	NA	NA	18	TGTGCCAGCAGCTCTTCCGGGGGTTTCCCCTACGGCAATCAGCCCCAGCATTTT	CASSSSGGFPYGNQPQHF
TRBV4-2	TRBJ2-7	NA	NA	14	TGTGCCAGCAGCCAAGATGAAACAGCCTACGAGCAGTACTTC	CASSQDETAYEQYF
TRBV5-1	TRBJ2-3	NA	NA	14	TGCGCCAGCAGCTCTCGACTCGGCACAGATACGCAGTATTTT	CASSSRLGTDTQYF
TRBV5-4	TRBJ2-5	NA	TRBD2	15	TGTGCCAGCAGTCCCCTCGGGGGGTCCCAAGAGACCCAGTACTTC	CASSPLGGSQETQYF
TRBV30	TRBJ1-4	NA	NA	14	TGTGCCTGGCCCCAACAGGGAGGTAATGAAAAACTGTTTTTT	CAWPQQGGNEKLFF
TRBV5-1	TRBJ2-1	NA	TRBD1	14	TGCGCCAGCAGCCTCGGGGACAGGGGGCATGAGCAGTTCTTC	CASSLGDRGHEQFF
TRBV30	TRBJ1-5	NA	NA	14	TGTGCCTGGAGTGTACTGGGGGTTAGTCAGCCCCAGCATTTT	CAWSVLGVSQPQHF
TRBV5-8	TRBJ1-5	NA	TRBD1	15	TGTGCCAGCAGCTTATTTGGGACAGAGCATCAGCCCCAGCATTTT	CASSLFGTEHQPQHF
TRBV7-9	TRBJ2-1	NA	TRBD2	15	TGTGCCAGCAGTCCACCGGGACTAGGGGGAAATGAGCAGTTCTTC	CASSPPGLGGNEQFF
TRBV11-2	TRBJ2-7	NA	TRBD1	15	TGTGCCAGCAGCCTCAGGGGACAGGGGGCTTACGAGCAGTACTTC	CASSLRGQGAYEQYF
TRBV10-3	TRBJ2-3	NA	NA	14	TGTGCCATCAGTGAGTCGACTAGCACAGATACGCAGTATTTT	CAISESTSTDTQYF
TRBV5-5	TRBJ1-2	NA	NA	14	TGTGCCAGCAGCTCGACTACCGCTTTCTATGGCTACACCTTC	CASSSTTAFYGYTF
TRBV5-1	TRBJ2-3	NA	NA	14	TGCGCCAGTCGAGAGGGGCTGGGCACAGATACGCAGTATTTT	CASREGLGTDTQYF
TRBV5-4	TRBJ2-2	few	NA	12	TGTGCCAGCAGCCAGAACACCGGGGAGCTGTTTTTT	CASSQNTGELFF
TRBV5-4	TRBJ2-3	NA	TRBD2	19	TGTGCCAGCAGCTTGCCCCGTGGGACTAGCGTCTTCGGGGCAGATACGCAGTATTTT	CASSLPRGTSVFGADTQYF
TRBV6-5	TRBJ1-5	NA	TRBD1	15	TGTGCCAGCAGGCCACAGGGGATTAGCAATCAGCCCCAGCATTTT	CASRPQGISNQPQHF
TRBV4-3	TRBJ1-2	NA	NA	16	TGCGCCAGCAGCCAAGGGGCTGAGGGTCTTAACTATGGCTACACCTTC	CASSQGAEGLNYGYTF
TRBV7-2	TRBJ2-1	NA	TRBD2	16	TGTGCCAGCAGCTTCACGACTAGCGGGAGAAGTAATGAGCAGTTCTTC	CASSFTTSGRSNEQFF
TRBV7-9	TRBJ2-7	NA	NA	15	TGTGCCAGCAGCTTTCAGGCGGGGCAGTCGTGGGAGCAGTACTTC	CASSFQAGQSWEQYF
TRBV28	TRBJ2-7	NA	TRBD2	14	TGTGCCAGCAGTTTAGGCGGGAGTTTTGACGAGCAGTACTTC	CASSLGGSFDEQYF
TRBV7-2	TRBJ1-1	NA	NA	15	TGTGCCAGCAGCTTAGTGGGGACAAGGGACACTGAAGCTTTCTTT	CASSLVGTRDTEAFF
TRBV7-9	TRBJ2-2	NA	NA	15	TGTGCCAGCAGCTTAGGACACGGATGGACCGGGGAGCTGTTTTTT	CASSLGHGWTGELFF
TRBV20-1	TRBJ2-7	NA	NA	11	TGCAGTGCCGGGACCCAACGAGGGCAGTACTTC	CSAGTQRGQYF
TRBV7-6	TRBJ2-7	NA	NA	13	TGTGCCAGCAGCTTAGGGGTTGGATTCGAGCAGTACTTC	CASSLGVGFEQYF